Listed below are T cell receptor beta chains from one sample, sequenced in a study of blood T cell repertoires in COVID-19. Profiling relied on immunoSEQ multiplex PCR, and the TCRdb table lists in-frame clones only, not all of them. Here the sample spans 200,000 to 250,000 clones, approximately 88% being singletons. Material: PBMCs or T cells enriched from blood (not recorded which). The receptor set was obtained from a man between 18 and 29 years old with acute COVID-19. CDR3s include the opening cysteine and the closing phenylalanine or tryptophan. The D gene is left open where the match is weak. Some rows mark clone size as missing; the rest say once, few, many or name a class of expanded clone.

size: few
J: TRBJ2-1
V: TRBV18
D: -
length: 15
CDR3: CASSQGQGPHNEQFF
DNA: TGTGCCAGCTCACAGGGGCAGGGCCCCCACAATGAGCAGTTCTTC

size: -
J: TRBJ2-1
V: TRBV19
D: TRBD2
length: 14
CDR3: CASSIQREYGEQFF
DNA: TGTGCCAGTAGTATCCAGCGGGAGTACGGTGAGCAGTTCTTC

size: -
J: TRBJ1-2
V: TRBV30
D: -
length: 11
CDR3: CAWGQNYGYTF
DNA: TGTGCCTGGGGACAGAACTATGGCTACACCTTC

size: -
J: TRBJ1-2
V: TRBV28
D: TRBD1
length: 13
CDR3: CASSLRTGSGYTF
DNA: TGTGCCAGCAGTCTTCGGACAGGGAGTGGCTACACCTTC

size: -
J: TRBJ2-1
V: TRBV7-9
D: TRBD2
length: 14
CDR3: CASSSGTSGKEQFF
DNA: TGTGCCAGCAGCTCCGGGACTAGCGGTAAAGAGCAGTTCTTC

size: few
J: TRBJ1-5
V: TRBV5-5
D: -
length: 15
CDR3: CASSLAGGRGQPQHF
DNA: TGTGCCAGCAGCTTGGCAGGAGGACGTGGTCAGCCCCAGCATTTT

size: -
J: TRBJ1-2
V: TRBV9
D: -
length: 18
CDR3: CASTPRGGWASGNYGYTF
DNA: TGTGCCAGCACCCCCCGGGGGGGGTGGGCCAGTGGTAACTATGGCTACACCTTC

size: -
J: TRBJ2-3
V: TRBV18
D: -
length: 16
CDR3: CASSTPPGVLADTQYF
DNA: TGTGCCAGCTCAACTCCGCCGGGGGTACTGGCAGATACGCAGTATTTT

size: few
J: TRBJ2-3
V: TRBV9
D: -
length: 14
CDR3: CASSVWGTGDTQYF
DNA: TGTGCCAGCAGCGTATGGGGTACAGGGGATACGCAGTATTTT

size: -
J: TRBJ2-1
V: TRBV19
D: TRBD2
length: 15
CDR3: CASSGTSGRSNEQFF
DNA: TGTGCCAGTAGTGGAACTAGCGGGAGGTCCAATGAGCAGTTCTTC

size: few
J: TRBJ1-5
V: TRBV28
D: TRBD1
length: 17
CDR3: CASSLSYQQGGGQPQHF
DNA: TGTGCCAGCAGCCTATCGTACCAACAGGGGGGGGGTCAGCCCCAGCATTTT

size: -
J: TRBJ2-7
V: TRBV27
D: TRBD2
length: 16
CDR3: CASSFLKSGRVYEQYF
DNA: TGTGCCAGCAGTTTCTTAAAAAGCGGGAGAGTCTACGAGCAGTACTTC

size: -
J: TRBJ2-7
V: TRBV7-8
D: TRBD1
length: 15
CDR3: CASSLRQGEANEQYF
DNA: TGTGCCAGCAGCTTACGACAGGGAGAAGCGAACGAGCAGTACTTC

size: -
J: TRBJ1-4
V: TRBV7-9
D: -
length: 15
CDR3: CASSPKQRLNEKLFF
DNA: TGTGCCAGCAGCCCAAAACAGAGATTAAATGAAAAACTGTTTTTT

size: few
J: TRBJ2-7
V: TRBV18
D: -
length: 13
CDR3: CASSAAATYEQYF
DNA: TGTGCCAGCTCAGCGGCCGCGACTTACGAGCAGTACTTC

size: -
J: TRBJ2-1
V: TRBV28
D: -
length: 12
CDR3: CASGAGFDEQFF
DNA: TGTGCCAGCGGGGCGGGGTTCGATGAGCAGTTCTTC

size: -
J: TRBJ2-5
V: TRBV24-1
D: -
length: 13
CDR3: CATSEGTQETQYF
DNA: TGTGCCACCAGTGAGGGGACACAAGAGACCCAGTACTTC

size: -
J: TRBJ1-1
V: TRBV14
D: -
length: 12
CDR3: CASSQGPGTTHF
DNA: TGTGCCAGCAGCCAAGGACCCGGGACAACCCACTTT

size: -
J: TRBJ2-7
V: TRBV5-1
D: TRBD2
length: 15
CDR3: CASSLGTSGSDEQYF
DNA: TGCGCCAGCAGCCTGGGGACTAGCGGGAGTGACGAGCAGTACTTC

size: -
J: TRBJ1-1
V: TRBV29-1
D: -
length: 13
CDR3: CSVEDLWNTEAFF
DNA: TGCAGCGTTGAAGATCTGTGGAACACTGAAGCTTTCTTT

size: -
J: TRBJ2-7
V: TRBV7-9
D: TRBD2
length: 18
CDR3: CASSLAIQLAGGPYEQYF
DNA: TGTGCCAGCAGCTTAGCAATCCAACTAGCGGGAGGACCCTACGAGCAGTACTTC

size: -
J: TRBJ1-5
V: TRBV30
D: -
length: 14
CDR3: CAWSVLGSNQPQHF
DNA: TGTGCCTGGAGTGTACTAGGGTCGAATCAGCCCCAGCATTTT

size: -
J: TRBJ2-7
V: TRBV3-1/TRBV3-2
D: -
length: 15
CDR3: CASSQELGLNYEQYF
DNA: TGTGCCAGCAGCCAAGAGTTGGGACTCAACTACGAGCAGTACTTC

size: -
J: TRBJ2-5
V: TRBV12-5
D: -
length: 16
CDR3: CASGFESWTSQETQYF
DNA: TGTGCTAGTGGTTTCGAAAGCTGGACAAGCCAAGAGACCCAGTACTTC

size: -
J: TRBJ2-3
V: TRBV7-2
D: TRBD2
length: 14
CDR3: CASSWAGGSDTQYF
DNA: TGTGCCAGCAGCTGGGCGGGAGGGTCAGATACGCAGTATTTT

size: -
J: TRBJ2-7
V: TRBV28
D: -
length: 12
CDR3: CASSSARWEQYF
DNA: TGTGCCAGCAGTTCTGCTAGGTGGGAGCAGTACTTC

size: -
J: TRBJ1-2
V: TRBV29-1
D: -
length: 11
CDR3: CSVPVNYGYTF
DNA: TGCAGCGTTCCCGTAAACTATGGCTACACCTTC

size: -
J: TRBJ1-2
V: TRBV6-5
D: -
length: 14
CDR3: CASAPEGVRYGYTF
DNA: TGTGCCAGCGCCCCAGAAGGAGTCCGCTATGGCTACACCTTC

size: few
J: TRBJ2-1
V: TRBV7-9
D: TRBD2
length: 13
CDR3: CASILAGDYEQFF
DNA: TGTGCCAGCATACTAGCGGGAGATTATGAGCAGTTCTTC

size: -
J: TRBJ2-2
V: TRBV13
D: -
length: 17
CDR3: CASSSTDSIANTGELFF
DNA: TGTGCCAGCAGCTCGACTGACTCGATCGCGAACACCGGGGAGCTGTTTTTT

size: few
J: TRBJ1-2
V: TRBV12-3/TRBV12-4
D: -
length: 13
CDR3: CASSLGANYGYTF
DNA: TGTGCCAGCAGTTTAGGAGCTAACTATGGCTACACCTTC

size: -
J: TRBJ2-7
V: TRBV10-3
D: -
length: 15
CDR3: CAISPGEPRSYEQYF
DNA: TGTGCCATCAGTCCCGGCGAACCGAGGTCCTACGAGCAGTACTTC

size: -
J: TRBJ2-2
V: TRBV9
D: TRBD1
length: 15
CDR3: CASSETGGFRGELFF
DNA: TGTGCCAGCAGCGAAACAGGGGGGTTTCGCGGGGAGCTGTTTTTT

size: -
J: TRBJ2-7
V: TRBV11-2
D: -
length: 15
CDR3: CASSRLFRGGFEQYF
DNA: TGTGCCAGCAGCCGCCTCTTCAGGGGTGGATTCGAGCAGTACTTC

size: -
J: TRBJ1-2
V: TRBV29-1
D: TRBD1
length: 13
CDR3: CSVVGDRANGYTF
DNA: TGCAGCGTTGTGGGGGACAGGGCCAACGGCTACACCTTC

size: -
J: TRBJ1-5
V: TRBV30
D: TRBD1
length: 13
CDR3: CAWRGQGLQPQHF
DNA: TGTGCCTGGAGGGGACAGGGTCTTCAGCCCCAGCATTTT

size: -
J: TRBJ2-3
V: TRBV28
D: TRBD2
length: 17
CDR3: CASSLTRTGGGTDTQYF
DNA: TGTGCCAGCAGTTTAACCCGGACCGGCGGGGGAACAGATACGCAGTATTTT

size: -
J: TRBJ2-7
V: TRBV28
D: TRBD1
length: 13
CDR3: CASSLTGGGEQYF
DNA: TGTGCCAGCAGTTTGACAGGGGGCGGCGAGCAGTACTTC

size: -
J: TRBJ1-4
V: TRBV28
D: -
length: 14
CDR3: CASSTTGSNEKLFF
DNA: TGTGCCAGCAGTACTACAGGGAGTAATGAAAAACTGTTTTTT

size: -
J: TRBJ1-1
V: TRBV29-1
D: TRBD1
length: 13
CDR3: CSVDRVENTEAFF
DNA: TGCAGCGTGGACAGGGTGGAGAACACTGAAGCTTTCTTT

size: -
J: TRBJ1-2
V: TRBV10-3
D: -
length: 13
CDR3: CAISDVRGRGYTF
DNA: TGTGCCATCAGTGACGTCAGGGGCCGGGGCTACACCTTC

size: -
J: TRBJ2-5
V: TRBV28
D: -
length: 15
CDR3: CASSYLLGAGETQYF
DNA: TGTGCCAGCAGCTATCTCCTAGGGGCCGGGGAGACCCAGTACTTC

size: -
J: TRBJ1-5
V: TRBV19
D: TRBD1
length: 14
CDR3: CASSTTGGNQPQHF
DNA: TGTGCCAGTAGCACGACAGGGGGCAATCAGCCCCAGCATTTT

size: -
J: TRBJ1-5
V: TRBV19
D: TRBD1
length: 16
CDR3: CASRTGGQYSNQPQHF
DNA: TGTGCCAGTCGGACAGGGGGCCAGTATAGCAATCAGCCCCAGCATTTT

size: few
J: TRBJ2-3
V: TRBV7-2
D: -
length: 14
CDR3: CASSLLAATDTQYF
DNA: TGTGCCAGCAGCTTATTAGCGGCCACAGATACGCAGTATTTT

size: -
J: TRBJ1-5
V: TRBV30
D: TRBD1
length: 14
CDR3: CAWSAGQYNQPQHF
DNA: TGTGCCTGGAGCGCGGGACAGTACAATCAGCCCCAGCATTTT

size: -
J: TRBJ2-1
V: TRBV19
D: -
length: 16
CDR3: CASSIDPRGSYNEQFF
DNA: TGTGCCAGTAGTATAGATCCACGCGGCTCCTACAATGAGCAGTTCTTC

size: -
J: TRBJ2-1
V: TRBV3-1/TRBV3-2
D: -
length: 12
CDR3: CASSQSVGGWFF
DNA: TGTGCCAGCAGCCAATCCGTGGGGGGATGGTTCTTC

size: -
J: TRBJ2-5
V: TRBV30
D: TRBD2
length: 13
CDR3: CAWRGAGEETQYF
DNA: TGTGCCTGGAGAGGAGCGGGAGAAGAGACCCAGTACTTC

size: -
J: TRBJ2-7
V: TRBV27
D: TRBD2
length: 14
CDR3: CASSLSEGGYEQYF
DNA: TGTGCCAGCAGTTTATCGGAGGGAGGGTACGAGCAGTACTTC

size: -
J: TRBJ1-2
V: TRBV7-9
D: TRBD1
length: 13
CDR3: CASSEQGMDGYTF
DNA: TGTGCCAGCAGCGAACAGGGGATGGATGGCTACACCTTC